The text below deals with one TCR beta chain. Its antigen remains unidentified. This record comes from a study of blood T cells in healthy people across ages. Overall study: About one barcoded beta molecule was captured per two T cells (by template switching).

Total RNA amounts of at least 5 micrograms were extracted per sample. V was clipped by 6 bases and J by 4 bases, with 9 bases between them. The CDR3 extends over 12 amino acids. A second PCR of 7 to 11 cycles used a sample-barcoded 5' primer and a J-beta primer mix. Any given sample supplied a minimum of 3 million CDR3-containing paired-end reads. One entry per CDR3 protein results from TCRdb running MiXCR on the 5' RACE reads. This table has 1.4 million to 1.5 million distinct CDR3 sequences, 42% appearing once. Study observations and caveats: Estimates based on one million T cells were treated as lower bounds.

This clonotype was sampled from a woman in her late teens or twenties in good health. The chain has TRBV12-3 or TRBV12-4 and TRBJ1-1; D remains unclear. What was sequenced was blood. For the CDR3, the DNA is TGTGCCAGCAGCCGCGCAGTCACTGAAGCTTTCTTT. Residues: CASSRAVTEAFF.